The T cell receptor (beta chain) under discussion was sequenced for a study of OX40 agonist ivuxolimab in advanced cancers. Clones were sequenced by immunoSEQ multiplex PCR, and TCRdb holds only the in-frame ones, with some missing. The table has about 94,000 clones, around 86% seen once. The germline gives CDR1 ENHRY, CDR2 SYGVKD. There are 14 residues in the CDR3. V was cut by 3 bases and J by 7 bases, with 15 bases left in between. This clonotype was sampled from an adult with an advanced solid tumor such as melanoma, head and neck, liver or kidney cancer. The chain combines TRBV10-3 with TRBJ1-2; D not certain. This specimen consisted of CD4+ or CD8+ T cells sorted from blood, obtained in a trial of the OX40 agonist ivuxolimab. Here the CDR3 DNA reads TGTGCCATCAGTGATGTCCGGGGTTCTGGTGGCTACACCTTC. It codes for CAISDVRGSGGYTF.